The clone carrying this T cell receptor beta chain was counted at least ten times. Its antigen is unidentified. The data derive from a study of T cells in Graves' hyperthyroidism and ophthalmopathy. General study findings and limits: Ophthalmopathy cases were set apart from stable hyperthyroidism by a 13 V-J model. Ophthalmopathy got predicted by the model a median roughly six months before its onset.

V dropped 8 bases and J dropped 5 bases, with 21 bases sitting between them. This CDR3 region has 15 residues. Amplification yielded TCR beta CDR3 regions, with RNA transcripts as the source. First-round RT-PCR of the TCR CDR3 relied on the HTBI primer set. One entry per CDR3 protein results from TCRdb running MiXCR on the multiplex PCR reads. Among roughly 650,000 distinct CDR3 sequences listed, 16% were seen once. The TCR comes from a middle-aged woman with Graves' ophthalmopathy. The rearrangement joins TRBV12-3 or TRBV12-4 to TRBJ1-1, with D possibly being TRBD1 (5 bases). Sequencing was performed on blood. The CDR3, as DNA: TGTGCCAGCGGGAAAGCAGGGAGGAGGCGGACTGAAGCTTTCTTT. It codes for CASGKAGRRRTEAFF.